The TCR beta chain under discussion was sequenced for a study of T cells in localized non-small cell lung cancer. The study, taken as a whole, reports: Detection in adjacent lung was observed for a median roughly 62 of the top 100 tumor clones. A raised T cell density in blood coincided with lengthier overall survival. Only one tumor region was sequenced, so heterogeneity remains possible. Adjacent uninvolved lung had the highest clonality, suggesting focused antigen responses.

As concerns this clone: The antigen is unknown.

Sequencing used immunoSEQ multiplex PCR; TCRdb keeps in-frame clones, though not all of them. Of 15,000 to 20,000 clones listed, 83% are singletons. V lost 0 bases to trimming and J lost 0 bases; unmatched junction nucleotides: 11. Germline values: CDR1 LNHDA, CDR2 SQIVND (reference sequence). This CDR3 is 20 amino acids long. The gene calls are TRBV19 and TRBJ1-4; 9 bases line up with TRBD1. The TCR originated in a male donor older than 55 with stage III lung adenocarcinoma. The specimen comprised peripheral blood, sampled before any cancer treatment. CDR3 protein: CASSIDGIGQGSATNEKLFF. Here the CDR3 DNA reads TGTGCCAGTAGTATAGATGGAATAGGACAGGGGTCCGCAACTAATGAAAAACTGTTTTTT.